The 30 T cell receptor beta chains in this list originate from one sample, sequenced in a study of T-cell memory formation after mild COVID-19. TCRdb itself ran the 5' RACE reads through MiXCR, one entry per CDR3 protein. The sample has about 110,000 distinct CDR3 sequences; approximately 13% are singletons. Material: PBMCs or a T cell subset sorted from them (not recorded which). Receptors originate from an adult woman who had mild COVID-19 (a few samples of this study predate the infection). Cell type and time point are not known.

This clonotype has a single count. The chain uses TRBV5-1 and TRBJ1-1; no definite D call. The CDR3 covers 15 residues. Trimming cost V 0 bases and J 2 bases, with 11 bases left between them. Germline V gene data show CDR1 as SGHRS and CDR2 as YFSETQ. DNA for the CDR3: TGCGCCAGCAGCTTGGCCTTAGGCACTAACACTGAAGCTTTCTTT. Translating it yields CASSLALGTNTEAFF.

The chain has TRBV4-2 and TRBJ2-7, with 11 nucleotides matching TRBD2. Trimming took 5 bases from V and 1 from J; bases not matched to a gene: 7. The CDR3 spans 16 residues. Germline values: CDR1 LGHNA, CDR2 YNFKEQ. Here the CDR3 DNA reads TGTGCCAGCAGCAATGGACTAGCGGGCGAGTCCTACGAGCAGTACTTC. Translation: CASSNGLAGESYEQYF.

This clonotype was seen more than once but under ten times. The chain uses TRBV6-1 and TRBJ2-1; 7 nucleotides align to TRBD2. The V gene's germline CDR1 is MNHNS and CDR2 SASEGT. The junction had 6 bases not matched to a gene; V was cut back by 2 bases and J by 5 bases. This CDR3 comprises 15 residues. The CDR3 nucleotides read TGTGCCAGCAGTGAACTGGGGGGGGGGAACAATGAGCAGTTCTTC. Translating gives CASSELGGGNNEQFF.

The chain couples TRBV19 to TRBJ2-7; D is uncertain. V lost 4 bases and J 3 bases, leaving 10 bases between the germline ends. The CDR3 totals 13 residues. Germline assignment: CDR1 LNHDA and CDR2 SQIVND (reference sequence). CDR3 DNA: TGTGCCAGTAGTAAGTTCGTCGGCTACGAGCAGTACTTC. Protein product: CASSKFVGYEQYF.

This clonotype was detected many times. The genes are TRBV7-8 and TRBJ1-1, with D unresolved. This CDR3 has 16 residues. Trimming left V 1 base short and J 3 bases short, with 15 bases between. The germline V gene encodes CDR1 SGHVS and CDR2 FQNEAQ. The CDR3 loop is CASSLGAAVGDTEAFF. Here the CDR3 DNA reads TGTGCCAGCAGCTTAGGGGCAGCCGTCGGGGACACTGAAGCTTTCTTT.

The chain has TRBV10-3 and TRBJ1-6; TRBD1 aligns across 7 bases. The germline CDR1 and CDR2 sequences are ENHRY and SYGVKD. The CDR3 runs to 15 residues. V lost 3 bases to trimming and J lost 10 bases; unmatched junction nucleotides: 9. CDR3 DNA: TGTGCCATCAGTGACCTTGACAGGGTTGGCTCACCCCTCCACTTT. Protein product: CAISDLDRVGSPLHF.

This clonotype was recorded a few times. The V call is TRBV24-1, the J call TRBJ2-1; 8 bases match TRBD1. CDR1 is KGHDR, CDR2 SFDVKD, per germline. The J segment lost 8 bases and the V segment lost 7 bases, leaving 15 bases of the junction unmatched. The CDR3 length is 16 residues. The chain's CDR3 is CATRGVRDRREDEQFF. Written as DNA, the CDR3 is TGTGCCACCAGGGGGGTGCGGGACAGGAGAGAGGATGAGCAGTTCTTC.

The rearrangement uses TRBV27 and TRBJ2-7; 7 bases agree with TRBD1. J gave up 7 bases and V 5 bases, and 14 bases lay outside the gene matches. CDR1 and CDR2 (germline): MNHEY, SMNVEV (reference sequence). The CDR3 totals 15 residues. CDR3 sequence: CASSRIDRVGSEQYF. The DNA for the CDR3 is TGTGCCAGCAGTCGGATCGACAGGGTTGGAAGTGAGCAGTACTTC.

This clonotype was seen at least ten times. Written as DNA, the CDR3 is TGTGCCAGCAGCCCCCACCTAGGTGGGACGGATCAAGAGACCCAGTACTTC. It codes for CASSPHLGGTDQETQYF. V gene TRBV7-9 combines with J gene TRBJ2-5, with D tentatively TRBD1 or TRBD2 (5 bases each). The CDR3 length is 17 residues. Germline V gene lookup returns CDR1 SEHNR and CDR2 FQNEAQ (reference sequence). Deletions cut 5 bases from V and 2 bases from J, with 21 bases between.

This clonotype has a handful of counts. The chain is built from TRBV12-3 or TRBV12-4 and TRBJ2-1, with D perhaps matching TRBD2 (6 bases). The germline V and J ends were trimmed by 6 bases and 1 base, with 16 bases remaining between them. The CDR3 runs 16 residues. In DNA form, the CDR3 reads TGTGCCAGCAGACTTGGAGGGGTTGAGTCCTACAATGAGCAGTTCTTC. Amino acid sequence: CASRLGGVESYNEQFF.

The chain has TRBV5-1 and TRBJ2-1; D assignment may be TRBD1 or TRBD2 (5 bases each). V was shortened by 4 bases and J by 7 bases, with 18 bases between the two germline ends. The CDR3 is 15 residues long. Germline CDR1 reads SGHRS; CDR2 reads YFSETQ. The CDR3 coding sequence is TGCGCCAGCAGCGCCAAGGGTGGGGGTTTTAATGAGCAGTTCTTC. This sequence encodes CASSAKGGGFNEQFF.

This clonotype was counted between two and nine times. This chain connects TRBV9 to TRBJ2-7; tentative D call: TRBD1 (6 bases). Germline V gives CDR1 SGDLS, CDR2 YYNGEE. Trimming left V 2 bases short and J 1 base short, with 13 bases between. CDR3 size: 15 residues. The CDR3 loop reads CASSVSGAPSYEQYF. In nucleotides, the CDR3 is TGTGCCAGCAGCGTTTCAGGGGCACCGTCCTACGAGCAGTACTTC.

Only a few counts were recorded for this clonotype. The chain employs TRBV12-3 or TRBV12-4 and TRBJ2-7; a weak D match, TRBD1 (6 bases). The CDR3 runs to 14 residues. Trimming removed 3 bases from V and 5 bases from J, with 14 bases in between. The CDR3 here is CASSFFQGSHEQYF. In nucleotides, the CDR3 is TGTGCCAGCAGTTTTTTTCAGGGGTCCCACGAGCAGTACTTC.

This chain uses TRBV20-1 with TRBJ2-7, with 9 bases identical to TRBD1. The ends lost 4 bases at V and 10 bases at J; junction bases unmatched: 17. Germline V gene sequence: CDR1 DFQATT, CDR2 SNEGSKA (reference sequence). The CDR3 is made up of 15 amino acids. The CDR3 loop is CSAIRKGEQGAPQYF. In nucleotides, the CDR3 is TGCAGTGCTATCAGGAAAGGGGAACAGGGGGCCCCCCAGTACTTC.

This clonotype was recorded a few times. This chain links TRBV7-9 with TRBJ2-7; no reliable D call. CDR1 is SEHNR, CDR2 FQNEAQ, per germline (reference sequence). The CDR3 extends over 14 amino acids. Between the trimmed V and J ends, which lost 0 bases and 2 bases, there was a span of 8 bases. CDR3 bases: TGTGCCAGCAGCTTAGCGATCCGTACCTACGAGCAGTACTTC. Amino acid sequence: CASSLAIRTYEQYF. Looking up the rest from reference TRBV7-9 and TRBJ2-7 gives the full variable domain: DTGVSQNPRHKITKRGQNVTFRCDPISEHNRLYWYRQTLGQGPEFLTYFQNEAQLEKSRLLSDRFSAERPKGSFSTLEIQRTEQGDSAMYLCASSLAIRTYEQYFGPGTRLTVT.

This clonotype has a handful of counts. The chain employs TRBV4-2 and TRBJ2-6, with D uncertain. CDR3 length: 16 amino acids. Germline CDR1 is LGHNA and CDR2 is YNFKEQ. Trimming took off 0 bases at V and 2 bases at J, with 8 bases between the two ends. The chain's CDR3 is CASSQEGTTGANVLTF. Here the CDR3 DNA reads TGTGCCAGCAGCCAAGAAGGTACCACTGGGGCCAACGTCCTGACTTTC.

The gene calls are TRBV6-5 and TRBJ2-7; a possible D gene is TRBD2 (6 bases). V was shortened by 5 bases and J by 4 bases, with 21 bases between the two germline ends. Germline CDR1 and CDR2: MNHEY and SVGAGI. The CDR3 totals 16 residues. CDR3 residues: CASSQGRGTLGYEQYF. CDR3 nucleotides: TGTGCCAGCAGTCAAGGCCGCGGGACGCTGGGGTACGAGCAGTACTTC.

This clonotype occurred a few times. The CDR3 spells CATWRPNTGELFF. The CDR3 region has the DNA TGTGCCACGTGGCGGCCGAACACCGGGGAGCTGTTTTTT. The V and J genes are TRBV12-3 or TRBV12-4 and TRBJ2-2; D is ambiguous. The CDR3 is 13 residues long. Deletions cut 10 bases from V and 0 bases from J, with 9 bases between.

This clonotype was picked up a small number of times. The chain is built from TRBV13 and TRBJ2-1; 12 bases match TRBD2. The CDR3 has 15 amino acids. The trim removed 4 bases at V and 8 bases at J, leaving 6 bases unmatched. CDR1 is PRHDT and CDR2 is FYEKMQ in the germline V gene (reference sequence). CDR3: CASSSRLAGDDEQFF. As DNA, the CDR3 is TGTGCCAGCAGCTCTCGACTAGCGGGAGACGATGAGCAGTTCTTC.

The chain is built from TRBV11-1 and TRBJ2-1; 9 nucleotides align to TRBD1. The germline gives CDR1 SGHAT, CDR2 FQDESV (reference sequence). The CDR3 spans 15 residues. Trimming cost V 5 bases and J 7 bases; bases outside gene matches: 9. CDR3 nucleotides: TGTGCCAGCAGCCCGCGGACAGGGGAGTGGAATGAGCAGTTCTTC. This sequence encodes CASSPRTGEWNEQFF.

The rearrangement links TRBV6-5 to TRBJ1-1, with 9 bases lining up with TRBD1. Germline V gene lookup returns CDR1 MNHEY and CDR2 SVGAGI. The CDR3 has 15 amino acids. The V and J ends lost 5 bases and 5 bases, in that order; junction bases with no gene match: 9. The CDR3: CASSTPGQGNTEAFF. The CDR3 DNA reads TGTGCCAGCAGTACACCGGGACAGGGAAATACTGAAGCTTTCTTT.

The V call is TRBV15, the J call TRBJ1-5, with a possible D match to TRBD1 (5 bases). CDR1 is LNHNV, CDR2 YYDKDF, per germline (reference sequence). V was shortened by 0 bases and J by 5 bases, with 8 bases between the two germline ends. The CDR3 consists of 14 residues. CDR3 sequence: CATSREDTYQPQHF. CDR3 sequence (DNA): TGTGCCACCAGCAGAGAGGACACATATCAGCCCCAGCATTTT. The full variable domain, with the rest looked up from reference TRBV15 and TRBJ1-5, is DAMVIQNPRYQVTQFGKPVTLSCSQTLNHNVMYWYQQKSSQAPKLLFHYYDKDFNNEADTPDNFQSRRPNTSFCFLDIRSPGLGDTAMYLCATSREDTYQPQHFGDGTRLSIL.

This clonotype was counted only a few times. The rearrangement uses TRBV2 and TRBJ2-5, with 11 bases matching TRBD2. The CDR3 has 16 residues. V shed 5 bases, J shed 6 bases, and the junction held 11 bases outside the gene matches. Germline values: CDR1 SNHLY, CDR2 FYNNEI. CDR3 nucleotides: TGTGCCAGCAGTACCCCGACTAGCGGGGAGAGCCAGACCCAGTACTTC. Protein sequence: CASSTPTSGESQTQYF.

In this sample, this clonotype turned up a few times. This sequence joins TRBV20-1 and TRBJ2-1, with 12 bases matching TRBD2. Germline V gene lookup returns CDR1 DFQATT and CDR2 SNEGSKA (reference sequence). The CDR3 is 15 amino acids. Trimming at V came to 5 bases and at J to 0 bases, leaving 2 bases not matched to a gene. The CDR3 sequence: CSASGLAGSYNEQFF. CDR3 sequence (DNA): TGCAGTGCTTCGGGACTAGCGGGCTCCTACAATGAGCAGTTCTTC.

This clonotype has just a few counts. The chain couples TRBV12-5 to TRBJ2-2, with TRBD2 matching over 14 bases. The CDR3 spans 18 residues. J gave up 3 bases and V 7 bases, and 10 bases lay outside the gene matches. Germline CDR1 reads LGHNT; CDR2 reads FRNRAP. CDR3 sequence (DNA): TGTGCTAGTGTTCGTCCGGGACTAGCGGGAGAGCACACCGGGGAGCTGTTTTTT. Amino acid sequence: CASVRPGLAGEHTGELFF.

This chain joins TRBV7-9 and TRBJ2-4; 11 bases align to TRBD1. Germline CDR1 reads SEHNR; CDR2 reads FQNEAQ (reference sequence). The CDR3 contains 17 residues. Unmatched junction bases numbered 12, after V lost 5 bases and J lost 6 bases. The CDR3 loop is CASSPTLTGTGGNIQYF. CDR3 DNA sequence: TGTGCCAGCAGCCCAACCCTGACCGGGACAGGGGGAAACATTCAGTACTTC. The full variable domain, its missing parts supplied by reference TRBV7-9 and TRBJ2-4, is DTGVSQNPRHKITKRGQNVTFRCDPISEHNRLYWYRQTLGQGPEFLTYFQNEAQLEKSRLLSDRFSAERPKGSFSTLEIQRTEQGDSAMYLCASSPTLTGTGGNIQYFGAGTRLSVL.

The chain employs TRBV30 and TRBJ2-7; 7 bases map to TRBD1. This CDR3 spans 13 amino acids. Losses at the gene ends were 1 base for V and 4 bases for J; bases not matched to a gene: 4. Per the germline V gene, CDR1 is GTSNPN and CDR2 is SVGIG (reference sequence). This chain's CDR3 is CAWSDRGLYEQYF. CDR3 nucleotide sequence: TGTGCCTGGAGTGACAGGGGCTTGTACGAGCAGTACTTC.

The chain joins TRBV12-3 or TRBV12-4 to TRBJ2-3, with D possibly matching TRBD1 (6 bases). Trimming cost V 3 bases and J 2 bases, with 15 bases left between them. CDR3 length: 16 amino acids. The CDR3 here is CASSFMQGLVTDTQYF. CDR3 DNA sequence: TGTGCCAGCAGTTTTATGCAGGGGTTAGTCACAGATACGCAGTATTTT.

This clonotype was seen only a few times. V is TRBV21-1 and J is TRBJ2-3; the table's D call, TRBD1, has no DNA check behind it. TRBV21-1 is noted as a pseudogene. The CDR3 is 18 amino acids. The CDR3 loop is CASSKEGRTGIRTDTQYF. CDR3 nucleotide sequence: TGTGCCAGCAGCAAAGAGGGGAGGACAGGGATTAGGACAGATACGCAGTATTTT.

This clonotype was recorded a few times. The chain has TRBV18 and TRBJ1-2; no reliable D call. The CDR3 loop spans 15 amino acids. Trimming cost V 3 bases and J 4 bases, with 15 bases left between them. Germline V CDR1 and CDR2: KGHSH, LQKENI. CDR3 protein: CASSPSGSPGYGYTF. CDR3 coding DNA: TGTGCCAGCTCACCCTCGGGCAGTCCGGGCTATGGCTACACCTTC.